The sequence of this TCR beta chain was determined in a study of cytomegalovirus exposure and HLA in healthy donors. Amplification used 60 Vbeta primers and 13 Jbeta primers. TCRdb keeps only in-frame clones here, not all; method: immunoSEQ multiplex PCR. Of around 150,000 clones detected, about three quarters appear once; the ten largest clones hold just over 3%. J lost 6 bases, V lost 4 bases, and 8 bases had no gene match. The germline V gene has CDR1 SEHNR and CDR2 FQNEAQ (reference sequence). There are 15 residues in the CDR3. The clonotype originates from a middle-aged woman in good health and CMV-seronegative. Sequenced input: PBMCs. The chain is built from TRBV7-9 and TRBJ1-5; 8 bases are a match to TRBD1. CDR3 residues: CASSSGQGRSQPQHF. The CDR3, as DNA: TGTGCCAGCAGCTCCGGACAGGGCAGGAGTCAGCCCCAGCATTTT.